The next 26 T cell receptor beta chains were all read from a single sample in a study of blood T cell repertoires in COVID-19. TCRdb keeps only in-frame clones here, not all; method: immunoSEQ multiplex PCR. The sample carries hundreds of thousands of clones, around 83% recorded once. The specimen sequenced was peripheral blood. Source of these receptors: a man older than 75 with acute or convalescent COVID-19.

This chain connects TRBV18 to TRBJ1-5, with D unclear. CDR3 size: 14 residues. V lost 4 bases and J 1 base, leaving 8 bases between the germline ends. The V gene's germline CDR1 is KGHSH and CDR2 LQKENI. The CDR3 sequence: CASSRLESNQPQHF. For the CDR3, the DNA is TGTGCCAGCTCACGGCTAGAGAGCAATCAGCCCCAGCATTTT.

The chain joins TRBV27 to TRBJ2-3; possibly TRBD2 for D (5 bases). CDR1 and CDR2 from the germline V gene are MNHEY and SMNVEV (reference sequence). This CDR3 is built from 14 residues. Deletions cut 5 bases from V and 7 bases from J, with 16 bases between. CDR3 in amino acids: CASSALGARHTQYF. DNA of the CDR3: TGTGCCAGCAGTGCCCTGGGAGCCCGACATACGCAGTATTTT.

The chain combines TRBV5-8 with TRBJ1-4, with 8 bases identical to TRBD1. The V gene's germline CDR1 is SGHTS and CDR2 YDEGEE. The CDR3 has 15 residues. With V trimmed by 4 bases and J by 6 bases, 8 bases remained unmatched. Here the CDR3 reads CASSPGQGHDEKLFF. CDR3 bases: TGTGCCAGCAGCCCCGGACAGGGTCATGATGAAAAACTGTTTTTT. The full variable domain, in which reference TRBV5-8 and TRBJ1-4 provide the parts outside the CDR3, is EAGVTQSPTHLIKTRGQQATLRCSPISGHTSVYWYQQALGLGLQFLLWYDEGEERNRGNFPPRFSGRQFPNYSSELNVNALELEDSALYLCASSPGQGHDEKLFFGSGTQLSVL.

The chain links TRBV1 to TRBJ2-3; TRBD2 is taken as the D call from the table, unchecked against the DNA. TRBV1 is recorded as a pseudogene. The CDR3 has 21 residues. CDR3 residues: CTSSQARAGLAGGTPTDTQYF. The CDR3 DNA is TGCACCAGCAGCCAAGCTCGCGCGGGACTAGCGGGGGGCACTCCCACAGATACGCAGTATTTT.

This clone has a single count. The genes are TRBV5-1 and TRBJ2-7, with D unclear. With 4 bases removed from V and 2 bases from J, the gap between germline ends came to 13 bases. Germline V gives CDR1 SGHRS, CDR2 YFSETQ. The CDR3 totals 14 residues. CDR3 sequence (DNA): TGCGCCAGCAGCCCGAATAACTTAGCCTACGAGCAGTACTTC. Amino acid sequence: CASSPNNLAYEQYF. Supplemented by reference TRBV5-1 and TRBJ2-7, the full variable domain reads KAGVTQTPRYLIKTRGQQVTLSCSPISGHRSVSWYQQTPGQGLQFLFEYFSETQRNKGNFPGRFSGRQFSNSRSEMNVSTLELGDSALYLCASSPNNLAYEQYFGPGTRLTVT.

The chain links TRBV9 to TRBJ1-1, with 7 bases that match TRBD1. V was clipped by 4 bases and J by 8 bases; unmatched bases: 8. CDR1 and CDR2 (germline): SGDLS, YYNGEE. The CDR3 consists of 13 residues. The CDR3 DNA is TGTGCCAGCAGCACCCAAGACAGGGCGGAAGCTTTCTTT. The encoded protein is CASSTQDRAEAFF.

The V and J genes are TRBV10-3 and TRBJ2-7; 7 positions match TRBD1. Per the germline V gene, CDR1 is ENHRY and CDR2 is SYGVKD. The CDR3 has 14 residues. V shed 11 bases, J shed 0 bases, and the junction held 10 bases outside the gene matches. The CDR3 DNA follows: TGTGCCCTCGGAGTACAGGGGAGCTCCTACGAGCAGTACTTC. This sequence encodes CALGVQGSSYEQYF.

The rearrangement links TRBV6-5 to TRBJ2-7; D is possibly TRBD1 (6 bases). The CDR3 extends over 14 amino acids. Germline values: CDR1 MNHEY, CDR2 SVGAGI. Deletions cut 8 bases from V and 0 bases from J, with 14 bases between. The CDR3 loop reads CASSTGWDSYEQYF. The CDR3 coding sequence is TGTGCCAGCTCAACAGGGTGGGACTCCTACGAGCAGTACTTC.

The chain couples TRBV6-6 to TRBJ1-4, with TRBD1 matching 8 bases. Germline V gene sequence: CDR1 MNHNY, CDR2 SVGAGI (reference sequence). V was pared by 2 bases and J by 0 bases, with 2 bases of the junction left unmatched. CDR3 length equals 16 residues. The CDR3 here is CASSYQGAATNEKLFF. DNA for the CDR3: TGTGCCAGCAGTTACCAGGGGGCTGCAACTAATGAAAAACTGTTTTTT.

J is TRBJ1-2 and V is TRBV12-3 or TRBV12-4; the match to TRBD1 covers 9 bases. The CDR3 has 13 amino acids. With V trimmed by 8 bases and J by 8 bases, 9 bases remained unmatched. The CDR3, as DNA: TGTGCCAGCCGACAGGGGGGGACGGACGGCTACACCTTC. This codes for CASRQGGTDGYTF.

This chain connects TRBV9 to TRBJ1-3; 8 bases are a match to TRBD1. The CDR3 has 16 residues. Trimming took 4 bases from V and 2 from J; bases not matched to a gene: 8. Germline CDR1 and CDR2: SGDLS and YYNGEE. CDR3 nucleotide sequence: TGTGCCAGCAGCCGGACAGGGTTGGAACCTGGAAACACCATATATTTT. It codes for CASSRTGLEPGNTIYF.

J is TRBJ2-1 and V is TRBV11-3; possible D gene TRBD2, 6 bases. The V end lost 0 bases, the J end lost 10 bases, and 7 bases lay between the germline ends. The CDR3 is 12 amino acids. Germline assignment: CDR1 SGHNT and CDR2 YENEEA. CDR3 sequence reads: CASSLEAGEQFF. The CDR3 nucleotides are TGTGCCAGCAGCTTAGAGGCGGGAGAGCAGTTCTTC.

The chain combines TRBV24-1 with TRBJ2-5; 9 nucleotides align to TRBD1. CDR1 is KGHDR and CDR2 is SFDVKD in the germline V gene. The length of the CDR3 is 17 residues. V was clipped by 5 bases and J by 0 bases; unmatched bases: 9. The CDR3 coding sequence is TGTGCCACCAGTGGCAACTTAGGACAGGGGCACCAAGAGACCCAGTACTTC. Its protein product is CATSGNLGQGHQETQYF.

Concerning this clone: A junction end diverges from the germline sequence, so it may reflect a read error. The chain uses TRBV7-9 and TRBJ1-5; TRBD1 agrees at 8 bases. The CDR3 runs 15 residues. From germline, CDR1 is SEHNR and CDR2 FQNEAQ (reference sequence). This CDR3 is CASSLGDRSKQPQHF. As DNA, the CDR3 is TGTGCCAGCAGCTTAGGGGACAGGAGCAAACAGCCCCAGCATTTT.

In DNA form, the CDR3 reads TGCGCCAGCAGCTTGGACGGGGTGAGGCCCCAGCATTTT. It yields the protein CASSLDGVRPQHF. The chain couples TRBV5-1 to TRBJ1-5; no definite D call. The CDR3 sequence is 13 residues long. The V end lost 0 bases, the J end lost 9 bases, and 10 bases lay between the germline ends. The V gene's germline CDR1 is SGHRS and CDR2 YFSETQ.

The gene calls are TRBV5-1 and TRBJ2-1; 11 bases align to TRBD2. The CDR3 runs 15 residues. V trimming: 0 bases; J trimming: 6 bases; junction bases outside the gene matches: 2. CDR1 and CDR2 from the germline V gene are SGHRS and YFSETQ. The CDR3 here is CASSLVTSGGNEQFF. As DNA, the CDR3 is TGCGCCAGCAGCTTGGTCACTAGCGGGGGCAATGAGCAGTTCTTC.

A word on this clone: The sample holds other DNA sequences that translate to the same CDR3. This chain uses TRBV11-2 with TRBJ2-7; 10 bases line up with TRBD2. V was pared by 1 base and J by 0 bases, with 0 bases of the junction left unmatched. The CDR3 is 15 amino acids. CDR1 is SGHAT, CDR2 FQNNGV, per germline. CDR3 in DNA: TGTGCCAGCAGCTTAGTAGCGGGAGGCTCCTACGAGCAGTACTTC. Its protein is CASSLVAGGSYEQYF.

This chain joins TRBV7-9 and TRBJ2-1, with D hard to call. The germline gives CDR1 SEHNR, CDR2 FQNEAQ (reference sequence). Trimming stripped 1 base from V and 2 bases from J, with 9 bases between. The CDR3 runs to 15 residues. Here the CDR3 DNA reads TGTGCCAGCAGCTTAGAGAGATTAGCCTACAATGAGCAGTTCTTC. Protein sequence: CASSLERLAYNEQFF.

V gene TRBV5-1 combines with J gene TRBJ1-6; 12 nucleotides agree with TRBD1. With 4 bases clipped from V and 11 bases from J, the junction kept 7 bases outside the gene matches. This CDR3 region has 15 residues. Germline V lookup: CDR1 SGHRS, CDR2 YFSETQ. Written as DNA, the CDR3 is TGCGCCAGCAGCCCGGGACAGGGGGCGAGGACACCCCTCCACTTT. It yields the protein CASSPGQGARTPLHF.

The chain is built from TRBV5-4 and TRBJ1-6; D is unresolved. The V end lost 0 bases, the J end lost 7 bases, and 5 bases lay between the germline ends. CDR3 length: 13 residues. Germline-derived CDR1 and CDR2 are SGHNT and YYREEE (reference sequence). The CDR3 protein is CASSLAGNSPLHF. The CDR3 DNA follows: TGTGCCAGCAGCTTGGCCGGGAATTCACCCCTCCACTTT.

V usage is TRBV5-4 and J usage is TRBJ2-1, with D tentatively TRBD1 (5 bases). CDR1 and CDR2 (germline): SGHNT, YYREEE (reference sequence). V dropped 0 bases and J dropped 4 bases, with 5 bases sitting between them. This CDR3 has 13 residues. The CDR3 protein is CASSLDRYNEQFF. CDR3 nucleotides: TGTGCCAGCAGCTTGGACAGGTACAATGAGCAGTTCTTC.

This clone was seen a handful of times. The rearrangement joins TRBV19 to TRBJ1-2; D is unresolved. In germline, CDR1 is LNHDA, CDR2 SQIVND (reference sequence). V lost 3 bases to trimming and J lost 14 bases, with 19 bases between them. The CDR3 has 13 amino acids. The CDR3 reads CASSMEDRLLGTF. The CDR3 DNA reads TGTGCCAGTAGTATGGAGGACCGGCTATTGGGGACCTTC.

This chain connects TRBV5-1 to TRBJ1-1, with TRBD1 as a possible D gene (5 bases). Per the germline V gene, CDR1 is SGHRS and CDR2 is YFSETQ. V was shortened by 3 bases and J by 0 bases, with 9 bases between the two germline ends. This CDR3 spans 14 amino acids. The CDR3 sequence: CASSWGGMNTEAFF. CDR3 nucleotides: TGCGCCAGCAGCTGGGGCGGCATGAACACTGAAGCTTTCTTT. Together with reference TRBV5-1 and TRBJ1-1, the CDR3 gives the full variable domain: KAGVTQTPRYLIKTRGQQVTLSCSPISGHRSVSWYQQTPGQGLQFLFEYFSETQRNKGNFPGRFSGRQFSNSRSEMNVSTLELGDSALYLCASSWGGMNTEAFFGQGTRLTVV.

This clone was seen only a few times. The rearrangement links TRBV18 to TRBJ2-5; 8 bases map to TRBD2. The CDR3 is 16 amino acids. The ends lost 0 bases at V and 0 bases at J; junction bases unmatched: 3. Germline CDR1 is KGHSH and CDR2 is LQKENI. The CDR3 DNA is TGTGCCAGCTCACCACCCGCGGGAGGCTACCAAGAGACCCAGTACTTC. Protein product: CASSPPAGGYQETQYF.

This chain uses TRBV6-6 with TRBJ1-2; 8 nucleotides align to TRBD1. The ends lost 7 bases at V and 6 bases at J; junction bases unmatched: 13. The CDR3 length is 15 residues. The V gene's germline CDR1 is MNHNY and CDR2 SVGAGI (reference sequence). The CDR3 sequence: CASTGGAGGRNGYTF. The CDR3 coding sequence is TGTGCCAGCACAGGGGGCGCGGGAGGGAGGAATGGCTACACCTTC.

CDR3 protein: CATSSPSGGIKSGELFF. The CDR3 nucleotides are TGTGCCACCAGCAGCCCGTCAGGGGGCATTAAGTCCGGGGAGCTGTTTTTT. The chain joins TRBV24-1 to TRBJ2-2; 8 bases line up with TRBD1. CDR3 size: 17 residues. CDR1 and CDR2 from the germline V gene are KGHDR and SFDVKD. J was trimmed by 6 bases and V by 7 bases; bases with no gene match: 15.